This is a list of T cell receptor beta chains from one sample in a study of blood T cell repertoires in COVID-19. Here immunoSEQ multiplex PCR was the method, and the copy in TCRdb shows in-frame clones only, minus some. The data show approximately 200,000 clones, 87% seen once. The sequencing input was PBMCs or T cells enriched from blood (not recorded which). These receptors were collected from a man in his thirties or forties who had recovered from COVID-19. The CDR3 runs from the conserved cysteine through the conserved F or W. A D gene is named only where the DNA matches it firmly. Size tells how often a clone was seen (once, few, many) or the class of an expanded clone, and some rows leave it out.

j_call | v_call | d_call | clone_size | cdr3_aa
TRBJ1-2 | TRBV20-1 | TRBD1 | - | CSANDVGQVFEYGYTF
TRBJ1-6 | TRBV27 | - | - | CASSAGPAGNSPLHF
TRBJ1-2 | TRBV18 | TRBD1 | - | CASSPRKPSPGQGNYGYTF
TRBJ2-5 | TRBV7-2 | TRBD2 | - | CASSLAGGGETQYF
TRBJ1-1 | TRBV28 | - | - | CASSLFGVIRAFF
TRBJ2-2 | TRBV28 | TRBD2 | - | CASSLIRWGLVGGELFF
TRBJ1-2 | TRBV5-5 | - | few | CASSLGQPLGGRYGYTF
TRBJ1-2 | TRBV18 | - | - | CASSHSDSNYGYTF
TRBJ1-3 | TRBV4-2 | - | - | CASSKGARDGNTIYF
TRBJ2-3 | TRBV5-6 | TRBD2 | - | CASRTGTSGPRDPDTQYF
TRBJ2-3 | TRBV11-3 | TRBD2 | - | CASSLEGLAEDTQYF
TRBJ1-1 | TRBV5-6 | - | - | CASSFITGLGLTEAFF
TRBJ2-5 | TRBV5-8 | - | once | CASSLQGWETQYF
TRBJ2-2 | TRBV5-8 | - | - | CASSSGQGGTGELFF
TRBJ2-2 | TRBV19 | - | - | CASSSYYTGELFF
TRBJ1-6 | TRBV3-1/TRBV3-2 | TRBD1 | - | CASSQDSPDRDSPLHF
TRBJ2-3 | TRBV6-5 | TRBD1 | - | CASETGTRADTQYF
TRBJ1-5 | TRBV4-2 | TRBD1 | - | CASSQEVRGNQPQHF
TRBJ2-1 | TRBV19 | TRBD1 | - | CASKGDPGQGNNEQFF
TRBJ2-1 | TRBV29-1 | - | once | CSVISNEQFF
TRBJ1-5 | TRBV30 | - | - | CAWSVRGQPQHF
TRBJ2-5 | TRBV7-2 | - | few | CASSLAGGGTGRTQYF
TRBJ1-1 | TRBV29-1 | - | few | CSVQGHLNTEAFF
TRBJ1-2 | TRBV27 | - | once | CASSSGGGYTF
TRBJ2-7 | TRBV29-1 | - | once | CSVAGGTGAYEQYF
TRBJ1-6 | TRBV28 | - | - | CASSNKKNSPLHF
TRBJ2-7 | TRBV27 | TRBD2 | - | CASSPRLAFTGYEQYF
TRBJ2-7 | TRBV5-5 | TRBD2 | - | CASNQLSGRGNEQYF
TRBJ1-2 | TRBV29-1 | - | few | CSVELGGPYGYTF
TRBJ1-2 | TRBV5-1 | - | - | CASSRDRLTGYTF
TRBJ2-1 | TRBV28 | - | - | CASSLGNAGPLEQFF